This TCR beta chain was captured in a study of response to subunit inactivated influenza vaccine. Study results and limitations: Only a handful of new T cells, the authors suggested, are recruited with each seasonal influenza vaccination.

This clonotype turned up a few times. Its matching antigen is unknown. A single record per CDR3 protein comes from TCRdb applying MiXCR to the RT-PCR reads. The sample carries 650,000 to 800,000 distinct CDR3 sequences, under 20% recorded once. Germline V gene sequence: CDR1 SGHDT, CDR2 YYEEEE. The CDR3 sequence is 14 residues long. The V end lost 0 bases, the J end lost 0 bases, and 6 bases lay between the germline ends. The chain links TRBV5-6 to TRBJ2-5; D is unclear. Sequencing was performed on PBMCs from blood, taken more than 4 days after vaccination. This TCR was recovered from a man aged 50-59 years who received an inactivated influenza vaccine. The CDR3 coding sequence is TGTGCCAGCAGCTTGGTTCAGTACCAAGAGACCCAGTACTTC. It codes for CASSLVQYQETQYF.